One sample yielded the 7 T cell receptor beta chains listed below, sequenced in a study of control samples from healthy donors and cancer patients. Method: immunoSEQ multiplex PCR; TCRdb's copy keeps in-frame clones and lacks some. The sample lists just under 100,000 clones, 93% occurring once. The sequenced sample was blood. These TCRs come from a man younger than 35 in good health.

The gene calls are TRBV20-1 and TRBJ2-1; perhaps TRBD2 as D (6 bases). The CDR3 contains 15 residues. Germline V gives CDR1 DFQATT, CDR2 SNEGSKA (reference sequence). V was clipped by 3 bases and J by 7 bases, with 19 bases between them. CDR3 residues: CSASAGTQMLNEQFF. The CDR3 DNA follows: TGCAGTGCTAGTGCCGGGACTCAGATGTTAAATGAGCAGTTCTTC.

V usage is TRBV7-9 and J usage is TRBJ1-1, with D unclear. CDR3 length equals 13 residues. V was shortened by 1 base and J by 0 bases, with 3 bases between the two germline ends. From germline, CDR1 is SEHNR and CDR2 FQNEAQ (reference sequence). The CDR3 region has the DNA TGTGCCAGCAGCTTAGAGGTGAACACTGAAGCTTTCTTT. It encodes CASSLEVNTEAFF.

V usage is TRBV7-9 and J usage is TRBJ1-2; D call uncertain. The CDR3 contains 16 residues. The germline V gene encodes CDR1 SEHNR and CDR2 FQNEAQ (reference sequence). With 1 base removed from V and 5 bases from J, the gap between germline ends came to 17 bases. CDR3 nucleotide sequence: TGTGCCAGCAGCTTAGATCCCGATAGGAGGATATATGGCTACACCTTC. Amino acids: CASSLDPDRRIYGYTF.

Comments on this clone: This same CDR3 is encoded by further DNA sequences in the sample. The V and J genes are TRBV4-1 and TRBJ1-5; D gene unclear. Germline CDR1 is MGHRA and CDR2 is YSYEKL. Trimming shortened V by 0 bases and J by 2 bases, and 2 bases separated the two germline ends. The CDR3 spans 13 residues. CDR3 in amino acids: CASSQDGNQPQHF. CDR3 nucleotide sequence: TGCGCCAGCAGCCAAGATGGCAATCAGCCCCAGCATTTT.

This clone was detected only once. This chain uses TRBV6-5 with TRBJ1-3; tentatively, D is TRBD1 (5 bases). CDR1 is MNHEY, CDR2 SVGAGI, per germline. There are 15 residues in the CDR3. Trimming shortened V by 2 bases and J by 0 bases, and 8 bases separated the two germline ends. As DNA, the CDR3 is TGTGCCAGCAGTTACGGGGGGGACTCTGGAAACACCATATATTTT. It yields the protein CASSYGGDSGNTIYF.

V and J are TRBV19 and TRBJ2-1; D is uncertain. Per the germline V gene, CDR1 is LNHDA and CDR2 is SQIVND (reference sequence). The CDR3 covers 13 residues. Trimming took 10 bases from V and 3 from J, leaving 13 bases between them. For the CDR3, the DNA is TGTGCCACTCGGACCCCCGTCTACAATGAGCAGTTCTTC. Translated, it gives CATRTPVYNEQFF. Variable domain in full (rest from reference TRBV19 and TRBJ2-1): DGGITQSPKYLFRKEGQNVTLSCEQNLNHDAMYWYRQDPGQGLRLIYYSQIVNDFQKGDIAEGYSVSREKKESFPLTVTSAQKNPTAFYLCATRTPVYNEQFFGPGTRLTVL.

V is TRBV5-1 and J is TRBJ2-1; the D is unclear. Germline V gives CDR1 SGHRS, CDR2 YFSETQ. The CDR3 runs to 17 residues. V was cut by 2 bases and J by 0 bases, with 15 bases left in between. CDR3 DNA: TGCGCCAGCAGCTTAAGAAGGACGAGTAGCTCCTACAATGAGCAGTTCTTC. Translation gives CASSLRRTSSSYNEQFF.